The 16 T cell receptor beta chains in this list originate from one sample, sequenced in a study of cytomegalovirus exposure and HLA in healthy donors. PCR amplification relied on 60 Vbeta primers (plus 13 Jbeta primers). Assay used: immunoSEQ multiplex PCR; TCRdb lists only in-frame clones, some missing. The sample has fewer than 200,000 clones, about four fifths seen once; the top ten hold roughly 1.7%. The source material was PBMCs. The receptors were sampled from a man aged 40-49 years in good health and CMV-seropositive.

In this sample, this clone turned up once. CDR3 in DNA: TGTGCCAGCAGTGAAGTACAGGGCCTCTACTACGAGCAGTACTTC. Its translation is CASSEVQGLYYEQYF. V and J are TRBV2 and TRBJ2-7, with TRBD1 as a possible D gene (6 bases). CDR1 and CDR2 (germline): SNHLY, FYNNEI. V was cut by 1 base and J by 3 bases, with 13 bases left in between. The CDR3 has 15 residues.

Comments on this clone: A junction boundary mismatches the germline segment, possibly from a read error. J is TRBJ2-5 and V is TRBV5-4; the match to TRBD2 covers 7 bases. Germline loops: CDR1 SGHNT, CDR2 YYREEE (reference sequence). The CDR3 totals 14 residues. The CDR3 is CASMLAGAREIQYF. CDR3 DNA: TGTGCCAGCATGTTGGCGGGAGCTAGAGAGATCCAGTACTTC.

This clone has just one count. The chain couples TRBV15 to TRBJ1-2; 9 nucleotides line up with TRBD1. V shed 4 bases and J 1 base; nucleotides not matched to a gene: 13. The germline V gene has CDR1 LNHNV and CDR2 YYDKDF (reference sequence). CDR3 length: 18 amino acids. CDR3 in DNA: TGTGCCACCAGCAAGGGTACAGGGGGCGAATTCCTTAACTATGGCTACACCTTC. Protein product: CATSKGTGGEFLNYGYTF.

The chain links TRBV7-2 to TRBJ1-3, with D unresolved. The V end lost 5 bases, the J end lost 0 bases, and 14 bases lay between the germline ends. CDR1 SGHTA and CDR2 FQGNSA come from the germline V gene. The CDR3 is made up of 16 amino acids. The CDR3: CASSPAPAGSGNTIYF. The CDR3 nucleotides are TGTGCCAGCAGCCCAGCTCCCGCGGGCTCTGGAAACACCATATATTTT.

This clone was picked up one time. The CDR3 region is CATSRVEGARSYNEQFF. CDR3 nucleotides: TGTGCCACCAGCAGAGTTGAGGGGGCAAGGTCCTACAATGAGCAGTTCTTC. The chain employs TRBV15 and TRBJ2-1; 7 bases are a match to TRBD1. Unmatched junction bases numbered 7, after V lost 1 base and J lost 1 base. Germline V gene data show CDR1 as LNHNV and CDR2 as YYDKDF (reference sequence). The CDR3 runs to 17 residues.

The genes are TRBV5-5 and TRBJ1-1, with a weak D call TRBD1 (6 bases). The CDR3 consists of 16 residues. Germline loops: CDR1 SGHKS, CDR2 YYEKEE (reference sequence). V dropped 0 bases and J dropped 0 bases, with 12 bases sitting between them. CDR3 in amino acids: CASSLVGALMNTEAFF. The CDR3 nucleotides are TGTGCCAGCAGCTTGGTGGGGGCCCTAATGAACACTGAAGCTTTCTTT.

V usage is TRBV5-4 and J usage is TRBJ2-3; D is possibly TRBD2 (6 bases). The CDR3 extends over 17 amino acids. Between the trimmed V and J ends, which lost 0 bases and 1 base, there was a span of 15 bases. CDR1 and CDR2 from the germline V gene are SGHNT and YYREEE (reference sequence). The CDR3 region is CASSLVRRERGTDTQYF. The CDR3 DNA sequence: TGTGCCAGCAGCTTGGTAAGGAGGGAGAGAGGCACAGATACGCAGTATTTT.

J is TRBJ2-5 and V is TRBV5-1; 11 bases match TRBD2. Germline values: CDR1 SGHRS, CDR2 YFSETQ. After removal of 8 bases from V and 4 bases from J, the junction contained 10 bases not matched to a gene. There are 15 residues in the CDR3. The CDR3 nucleotides are TGCGCCAGTCGACTAGCGGGGACGGGGAGAGAGACCCAGTACTTC. This codes for CASRLAGTGRETQYF.

The chain links TRBV4-1 to TRBJ2-7, with D hard to call. Germline CDR1 is MGHRA and CDR2 is YSYEKL. V lost 1 base, J lost 0 bases, and 4 bases lay in between. The CDR3 contains 13 residues. The CDR3, as DNA: TGCGCCAGCAGCCAAGGGCTCTCCTACGAGCAGTACTTC. Its protein product is CASSQGLSYEQYF.

The chain recombines TRBV10-3 with TRBJ1-2; 9 bases are shared with TRBD1. The CDR3 covers 14 residues. Germline CDR1 is ENHRY and CDR2 is SYGVKD. Trimming cost V 10 bases and J 0 bases; bases outside gene matches: 6. CDR3 nucleotide sequence: TGTGCCAACTCCAGACAGGGGGCTAACTATGGCTACACCTTC. It translates to CANSRQGANYGYTF.

The gene calls are TRBV2 and TRBJ1-2, with 9 bases identical to TRBD1. V trimming: 7 bases; J trimming: 6 bases; junction bases outside the gene matches: 6. CDR3 size: 13 residues. The germline V gene encodes CDR1 SNHLY and CDR2 FYNNEI. This CDR3 reads CASTEGTGHGYTF. For the CDR3, the DNA is TGTGCCAGCACCGAGGGGACAGGGCATGGCTACACCTTC.

The chain combines TRBV2 with TRBJ1-1; no firm D call. V shed 4 bases and J shed 1 base, with 10 bases lying between them. The CDR3 runs to 14 residues. Germline V gene data show CDR1 as SNHLY and CDR2 as FYNNEI. The CDR3 is CASSGAVGNTEAFF. Written as DNA, the CDR3 is TGTGCCAGCAGTGGGGCAGTAGGGAACACTGAAGCTTTCTTT.

The rearrangement links TRBV18 to TRBJ2-1, with D tentatively TRBD1 (5 bases). Deletions cut 3 bases from V and 13 bases from J, with 13 bases between. Germline V gene sequence: CDR1 KGHSH, CDR2 LQKENI. This CDR3 is built from 12 residues. The CDR3 sequence: CASSPSQEEQFF. The DNA for the CDR3 is TGTGCCAGCTCACCCTCACAGGAAGAACAGTTCTTC.

About this clone: At one end, the junction sequence differs from germline, possibly due to a read error. V and J are TRBV27 and TRBJ2-4; a weak D match, TRBD2 (5 bases). Germline V gene sequence: CDR1 MNHEY, CDR2 SMNVEV (reference sequence). The CDR3 loop spans 16 amino acids. Here the CDR3 DNA reads TGTGCCAGCAGTTTCATGGGGAGTGGAGCCAAAAACAGTCAGTACTTC. Encoded protein: CASSFMGSGAKNSQYF.

The J gene is TRBJ2-3, the V gene TRBV9; D gene unclear. CDR1 SGDLS and CDR2 YYNGEE come from the germline V gene. The CDR3 contains 14 residues. V was pared by 0 bases and J by 4 bases, with 9 bases between. The CDR3 here is CASSVDPGADTQYF. The CDR3 DNA reads as TGTGCCAGCAGCGTAGATCCAGGTGCAGATACGCAGTATTTT. The variable domain in full, completed from reference TRBV9 and TRBJ2-3, reads DSGVTQTPKHLITATGQRVTLRCSPRSGDLSVYWYQQSLDQGLQFLIQYYNGEERAKGNILERFSAQQFPDLHSELNLSSLELGDSALYFCASSVDPGADTQYFGPGTRLTVL.

This clone was counted between two and nine times. The V call is TRBV5-1, the J call TRBJ2-5, with TRBD2 identical over 13 bases. The CDR3 spans 16 residues. In germline, CDR1 is SGHRS, CDR2 YFSETQ. Trimming took 0 bases from V and 5 from J; bases not matched to a gene: 4. The CDR3 region is CASSLGLAGGRETQYF. Here the CDR3 DNA reads TGCGCCAGCAGCTTGGGACTAGCGGGAGGTAGGGAGACCCAGTACTTC.